This T cell receptor (beta chain) originates from a study of blood T cell repertoires in COVID-19. Study summary: Sites across the United States, Italy and Spain contributed samples from acute and convalescent COVID-19. T cells, B-cell-depleted T cells, or PBMCs supplied cDNA or gDNA.

Original handling: Estimates of nucleated cell counts were drawn from the amplification of reference gene primers. Some clones are missing from TCRdb's copy, which holds only in-frame ones; the method was immunoSEQ multiplex PCR. The V and J calls and clone size are taken from that table; D and trimming were inferred from the DNA. The data contain more than 300,000 clones, roughly 90% of them singletons. From germline, CDR1 is LGHNA and CDR2 YSLEER. This CDR3 has 18 amino acids. The ends were cut back, 0 bases at V and 10 bases at J, with 24 bases in the middle. Sequences were obtained from peripheral blood. The rearrangement joins TRBV4-3 to TRBJ1-4, with a tentative D call TRBD1 (6 bases). The sequence came from a young man who had recovered from COVID-19. The CDR3 DNA reads as TGCGCCAGCAGCCAAGACCCGAGGGGGGGGGCAGACAGAGGAAAACTGTTTTTT. It is translated as CASSQDPRGGADRGKLFF.